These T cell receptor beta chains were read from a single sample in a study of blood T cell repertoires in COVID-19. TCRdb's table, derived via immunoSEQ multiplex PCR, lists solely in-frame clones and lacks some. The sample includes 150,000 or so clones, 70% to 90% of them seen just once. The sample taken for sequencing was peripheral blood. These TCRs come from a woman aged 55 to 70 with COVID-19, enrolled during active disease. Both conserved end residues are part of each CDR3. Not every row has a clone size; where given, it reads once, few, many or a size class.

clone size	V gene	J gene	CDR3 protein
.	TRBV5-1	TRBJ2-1	CASSLGSGGSSYNEQFF
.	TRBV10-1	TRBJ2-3	CASSGGPSGTQYF
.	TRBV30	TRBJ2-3	CAWVGQGRMGTQYF
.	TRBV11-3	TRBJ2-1	CASSLTSADEQFF
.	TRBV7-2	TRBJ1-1	CASSSGQGTEAFF
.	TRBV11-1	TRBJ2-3	CASSSNRENTQYF
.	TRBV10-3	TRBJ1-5	CAISPRGPSNQPQHF
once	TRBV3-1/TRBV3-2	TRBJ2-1	CASSQGGGGDNEQFF
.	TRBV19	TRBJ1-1	CASKSGEHRDTEAFF
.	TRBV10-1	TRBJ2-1	CASSDFGQGYNEQFF
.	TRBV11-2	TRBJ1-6	CASSLHPTGTTNSPLHF
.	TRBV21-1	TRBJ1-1	CASRMDRGRGDTEAFF
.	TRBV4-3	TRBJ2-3	CASSQVLGLAGYTDTQYF
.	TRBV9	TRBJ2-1	CASTTQGGNEQFF
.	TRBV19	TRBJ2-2	CATESGGRTGELFF
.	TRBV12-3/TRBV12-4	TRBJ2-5	CASSREPAETQYF
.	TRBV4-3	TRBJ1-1	CASSRKGGTNTEAFF
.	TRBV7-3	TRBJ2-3	CASSLISGTSGGATDTQYF
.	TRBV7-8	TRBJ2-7	CASSVGTGGTYEQYF
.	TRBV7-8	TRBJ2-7	CASSLGRYYEQYF
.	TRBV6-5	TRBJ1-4	CASSRVGEKLFF
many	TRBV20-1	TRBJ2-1	CSASGSSYNEQFF
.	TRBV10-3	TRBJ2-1	CAISETGTYNEQFF
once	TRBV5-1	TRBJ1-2	CASSPQGGYGYTF
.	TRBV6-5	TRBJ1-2	CASSYSLTGSHYGYTF
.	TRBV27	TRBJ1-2	CASSLDRGAYGYTF
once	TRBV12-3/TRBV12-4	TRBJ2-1	CASGRGHNEQFF
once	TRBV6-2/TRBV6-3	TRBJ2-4	CASSYSGTGQSIQYF
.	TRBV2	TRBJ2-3	CASSPRLAGATDTQYF
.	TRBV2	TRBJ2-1	CASSLLAGGRYNEQFF
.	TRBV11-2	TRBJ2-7	CASTGLSSGGSYEQYF
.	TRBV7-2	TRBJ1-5	CASSGGQLYQPQHF
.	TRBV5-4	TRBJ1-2	CASSLGTAGLGNGYTF
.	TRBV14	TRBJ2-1	CASSQRSGLAGFSSYNEQFF
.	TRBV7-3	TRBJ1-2	CASSLTGAGPDGYTF
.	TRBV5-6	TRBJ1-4	CASSLDRGQGEKLFF
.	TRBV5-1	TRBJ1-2	CASSLGPGGGNYGYTF
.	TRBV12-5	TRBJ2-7	CARSPTLVLHEQYF
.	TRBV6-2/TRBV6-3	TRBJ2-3	CASSYGTSGALSTDTQYF
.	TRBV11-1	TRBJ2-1	CASSFKEFSYNEQFF
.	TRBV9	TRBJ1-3	CASSVRTGYGNTIYF
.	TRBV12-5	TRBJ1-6	CASGGQGPGSPLHF
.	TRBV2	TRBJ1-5	CASKTGFNGNQPQHF
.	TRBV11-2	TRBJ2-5	CASSLDREYQETQYF
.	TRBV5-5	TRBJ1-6	CASSPPVPGQGLTNSPLHF
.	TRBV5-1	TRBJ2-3	CATRALSGVGTDTQYF
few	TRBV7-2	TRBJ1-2	CASSLVRTGGYGYTF
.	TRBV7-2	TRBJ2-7	CASSTGLAGGYEQYF
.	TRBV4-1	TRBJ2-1	CASSQDPPASGGADEQFF
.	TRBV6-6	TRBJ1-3	CASTQGLNSGNTIYF
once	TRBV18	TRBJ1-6	CASSPSGGDSPLHF
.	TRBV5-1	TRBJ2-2	CASSPGESNTGELFF
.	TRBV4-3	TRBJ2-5	CASSQDLSGETQYF
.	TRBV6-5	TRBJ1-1	CASSYQGLNTEAFF